Listed below are T cell receptor beta chains from one sample, sequenced in a study of blood T cell repertoires in COVID-19. Here immunoSEQ multiplex PCR was the method, and the copy in TCRdb shows in-frame clones only, minus some. The repertoire holds roughly 140,000 clones, approximately 86% seen once, with 4% to 5% in the top ten. The specimen sequenced was peripheral blood. The receptors originated from a woman aged 60-70 years with active or convalescent COVID-19. Both conserved end residues are part of each CDR3. D genes are given only for firm matches.

>TRBV12-5|14|TRBJ1-1|-
TGTGCTAGTGGTACTGGGGCAACGAACACTGAAGCTTTCTTT
CASGTGATNTEAFF
>TRBV12-3/TRBV12-4|12|TRBJ1-5|-
TGTGCCAGCAGTTACAGGGATCAGCCCCAGCATTTT
CASSYRDQPQHF
>TRBV3-1/TRBV3-2|15|TRBJ2-2|-
TGTGCCAGCAGCCAAGATAGAGGTTGGTCCGGGGAGCTGTTTTTT
CASSQDRGWSGELFF
>TRBV5-1|15|TRBJ2-2|TRBD1
TGCGCCAGCAGCCGACAGGGCGGGTACACCGGGGAGCTGTTTTTT
CASSRQGGYTGELFF
>TRBV5-4|17|TRBJ2-2|TRBD1
TGTGCCAGCAGCCGGGGACAGCCTGGGAGTTACACCGGGGAGCTGTTTTTT
CASSRGQPGSYTGELFF
>TRBV19|16|TRBJ1-2|TRBD1
TGTGCCAGTAGTCCCCGGGCAGGGGGTGATAACTATGGCTACACCTTC
CASSPRAGGDNYGYTF
>TRBV5-1|15|TRBJ2-7|TRBD1
TGCGCCAGCAGCCGGACCGGGACAGGGAGCTACGAGCAGTACTTC
CASSRTGTGSYEQYF
>TRBV7-8|15|TRBJ1-2|-
TGTGCCAGCAGCTTAGCGGGGCAGCTCAACTATGGCTACACCTTC
CASSLAGQLNYGYTF
>TRBV2|12|TRBJ1-2|-
TGTGCCAGCAGTGAACGGTCTTGGGGCTATACCTTC
CASSERSWGYTF
>TRBV19|13|TRBJ2-1|-
TGTGCCAGTAGTAAGGTTAGCGAACATGAGCAGTTCTTC
CASSKVSEHEQFF
>TRBV2|17|TRBJ2-7|TRBD1
TGTGCCAGCAGCCAGGGGATTTGGACAGGTAACACCTACGAGCAGTACTTC
CASSQGIWTGNTYEQYF
>TRBV5-4|15|TRBJ2-3|-
TGTGCCAGCAGCTTGGGTGCGGGGTTCACAGATACGCAGTATTTT
CASSLGAGFTDTQYF
>TRBV10-3|13|TRBJ1-1|-
TGTGCCATCAGTGAGTTTGGGCCCACTGAAGCTTTCTTT
CAISEFGPTEAFF
>TRBV5-1|15|TRBJ2-3|TRBD2
TGCGCCAGCAGCGAGGGCGGGGGGGGCGCAGATACGCAGTATTTT
CASSEGGGGADTQYF
>TRBV19|15|TRBJ1-1|TRBD1
TGTGCCAGTAGTTTTGACAGGGGGCGAGCCTCCGAAGCTTTCTTT
CASSFDRGRASEAFF
>TRBV30|13|TRBJ1-2|-
TGTGCCTGGAGGGGGCTCTCGCGCTATGGCTACACCTTC
CAWRGLSRYGYTF
>TRBV9|15|TRBJ2-7|TRBD1
TGTGCCAGCAGCCCAGGACAGGGGTTCCTCTACGAGCAGTACTTC
CASSPGQGFLYEQYF